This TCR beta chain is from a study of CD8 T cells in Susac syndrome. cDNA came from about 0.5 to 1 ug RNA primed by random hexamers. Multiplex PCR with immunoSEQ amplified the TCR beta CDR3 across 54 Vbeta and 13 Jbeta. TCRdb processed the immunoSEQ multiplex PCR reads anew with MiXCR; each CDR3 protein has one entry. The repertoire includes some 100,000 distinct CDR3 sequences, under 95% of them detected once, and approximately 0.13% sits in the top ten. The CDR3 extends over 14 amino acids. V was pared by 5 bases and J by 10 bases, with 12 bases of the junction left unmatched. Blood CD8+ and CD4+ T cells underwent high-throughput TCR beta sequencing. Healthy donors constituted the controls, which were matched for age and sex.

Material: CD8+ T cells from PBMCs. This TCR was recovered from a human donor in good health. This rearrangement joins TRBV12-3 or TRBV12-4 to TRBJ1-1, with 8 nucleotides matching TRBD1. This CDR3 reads CASSVSGTGVRAFF. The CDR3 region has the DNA TGTGCCAGCAGTGTATCAGGGACAGGAGTTCGAGCTTTCTTT.